The 22 T cell receptor beta chains reported below all come from one sample, sequenced in a study of blood T cell repertoires in COVID-19. Profiled with immunoSEQ multiplex PCR; TCRdb holds only in-frame clones, not every one. The sample has about 46,000 clones, around 85% seen once. Source material: peripheral blood. Every receptor here comes from a woman older than 75 with COVID-19, enrolled during active disease.

V and J are TRBV28 and TRBJ1-5; D is possibly TRBD1 (6 bases). Germline V gene data show CDR1 as MDHEN and CDR2 as SYDVKM. The CDR3 is 15 amino acids. The V end was cut by 6 bases, the J end by 2 bases, with 14 bases between. DNA of the CDR3: TGTGCCAGCAGAACGGGACAATTAGGCAATCAGCCCCAGCATTTT. Translation: CASRTGQLGNQPQHF.

CDR3 DNA sequence: TGTGCCAGTAGTATATCAGGGACTCGCTACGAGCAGTACTTC. It encodes CASSISGTRYEQYF. The chain carries TRBV19 and TRBJ2-7, with D possibly being TRBD2 (6 bases). CDR1 LNHDA and CDR2 SQIVND come from the germline V gene (reference sequence). Trimming shortened V by 2 bases and J by 3 bases, and 11 bases separated the two germline ends. The CDR3 has 14 residues.

This clone came up a few times. This sequence joins TRBV9 and TRBJ2-3, with 8 nucleotides matching TRBD1. CDR1 is SGDLS, CDR2 YYNGEE, per germline. V lost 5 bases and J lost 2; bases outside the gene matches: 7. The CDR3 has 15 amino acids. The DNA of the CDR3 is TGTGCCAGCAGTACCCTGGGACAGGACACAGATACGCAGTATTTT. Protein product: CASSTLGQDTDTQYF.

The chain joins TRBV3-1 (or the pseudogene TRBV3-2) to TRBJ2-7, with 7 bases fitting TRBD2. Germline CDR1 is LGHDT and CDR2 is YNNKEL (reference sequence). V shed 1 base and J 7 bases; nucleotides not matched to a gene: 4. There are 13 residues in the CDR3. CDR3 DNA: TGTGCCAGCAGCCAAGGGAGAGCGGGGGAGCAGTACTTC. Protein sequence: CASSQGRAGEQYF.

The V gene is TRBV19, the J gene TRBJ2-3, with 9 bases identical to TRBD2. The ends lost 3 bases at V and 4 bases at J; junction bases unmatched: 5. Germline loops: CDR1 LNHDA, CDR2 SQIVND (reference sequence). The CDR3 spans 15 residues. CDR3 region: CASSIFAGGSDTQYF. Here the CDR3 DNA reads TGTGCCAGTAGTATCTTTGCGGGGGGGTCAGATACGCAGTATTTT. Full variable domain (remainder filled in from reference TRBV19 and TRBJ2-3): DGGITQSPKYLFRKEGQNVTLSCEQNLNHDAMYWYRQDPGQGLRLIYYSQIVNDFQKGDIAEGYSVSREKKESFPLTVTSAQKNPTAFYLCASSIFAGGSDTQYFGPGTRLTVL.

This clone was counted once. CDR3 residues: CASSHGQGNEQFF. In DNA, the CDR3 is TGTGCCAGCAGCCATGGACAGGGCAATGAGCAGTTCTTC. The chain has TRBV5-4 and TRBJ2-1; TRBD1 matches 8 bases. The V gene end was trimmed by 4 bases and the J gene end by 6 bases; junction bases not matched to a gene: 3. The CDR3 totals 13 residues. The V gene's germline CDR1 is SGHNT and CDR2 YYREEE (reference sequence).

This sequence joins TRBV7-3 and TRBJ2-5, with D unresolved. Germline assignment: CDR1 SGHTA and CDR2 FQGTGA. The CDR3 covers 15 residues. V was clipped by 5 bases and J by 5 bases, with 18 bases between them. The CDR3, as DNA: TGTGCCAGCAGCCCCACGGGTGGCGGTTGGGAGACCCAGTACTTC. The encoded protein is CASSPTGGGWETQYF.

This clone was seen a handful of times. The chain carries TRBV24-1 and TRBJ1-2, with 8 positions matching TRBD1. CDR1 and CDR2 (germline): KGHDR, SFDVKD. The junction had 4 bases not matched to a gene; V was cut back by 10 bases and J by 4 bases. This CDR3 has 12 residues. CDR3 protein: CATYGQGYGYTF. The DNA for the CDR3 is TGTGCCACTTACGGACAGGGCTATGGCTACACCTTC.

DNA of the CDR3: TGTGCCAGCAGCCTGCCCCGGGGAAGGAGCGAGACCCAGTACTTC. Protein product: CASSLPRGRSETQYF. The chain is built from TRBV7-6 and TRBJ2-5; D might be TRBD2 (5 bases). The CDR3 extends over 15 amino acids. V lost 5 bases and J 5 bases, leaving 18 bases between the germline ends. Per the germline V gene, CDR1 is SGHVS and CDR2 is FNYEAQ.

The chain combines TRBV7-9 with TRBJ1-5, with TRBD1 as a possible D gene (6 bases). CDR3 length: 13 amino acids. The germline gives CDR1 SEHNR, CDR2 FQNEAQ (reference sequence). Trimming pared 5 bases from V and 5 bases from J, leaving 10 bases between. CDR3 protein: CASSQDRDQPQHF. DNA for the CDR3: TGTGCCAGCAGCCAGGACAGAGATCAGCCCCAGCATTTT.

This chain joins TRBV6-2 or TRBV6-3 and TRBJ2-2, with a possible D match to TRBD2 (5 bases). This CDR3 has 14 amino acids. The V and J ends lost 0 bases and 6 bases respectively, with 8 bases between them. CDR1 is MNHEY and CDR2 is SVGEGT in the germline V gene. The CDR3 loop reads CASSYSDFSGELFF. The DNA of the CDR3 is TGTGCCAGCAGTTACTCGGACTTCTCCGGGGAGCTGTTTTTT.

The genes are TRBV18 and TRBJ1-5; 9 bases are a match to TRBD1. This CDR3 comprises 16 residues. Per the germline V gene, CDR1 is KGHSH and CDR2 is LQKENI. The ends lost 3 bases at V and 0 bases at J; junction bases unmatched: 3. The CDR3 is CASSPQQGASNQPQHF. CDR3 in DNA: TGTGCCAGCTCACCTCAACAGGGGGCTAGCAATCAGCCCCAGCATTTT.

The chain joins TRBV4-2 to TRBJ2-5, with D perhaps matching TRBD2 (6 bases). The CDR3 has 16 residues. Trimming pared 3 bases from V and 7 bases from J, leaving 21 bases between. Germline CDR1 reads LGHNA; CDR2 reads YNFKEQ. The CDR3 nucleotides read TGTGCCAGCAGCCAGAATATCGGGACTGCGCTGACGACCCAGTACTTC. It codes for CASSQNIGTALTTQYF.

The chain has TRBV18 and TRBJ2-5; TRBD1 might be the D (6 bases). V lost 6 bases to trimming and J lost 5 bases, with 16 bases between them. CDR3 length: 14 amino acids. The germline gives CDR1 KGHSH, CDR2 LQKENI. The CDR3 sequence: CASSLIQGVETQYF. The DNA of the CDR3 is TGTGCCAGCTCTCTTATACAGGGAGTCGAGACCCAGTACTTC.

The rearrangement links TRBV7-2 to TRBJ2-7; D not resolved. Per the germline V gene, CDR1 is SGHTA and CDR2 is FQGNSA. Trimming pared 1 base from V and 4 bases from J, leaving 14 bases between. CDR3 length equals 15 residues. CDR3 region: CASSLGRSGLYEQYF. CDR3 nucleotide sequence: TGTGCCAGCAGCTTAGGGCGGTCCGGTCTATACGAGCAGTACTTC.

This chain connects TRBV9 to TRBJ1-2; 9 positions match TRBD1. Germline V gene lookup returns CDR1 SGDLS and CDR2 YYNGEE. The CDR3 extends over 16 amino acids. V was clipped by 4 bases and J by 5 bases; unmatched bases: 12. CDR3 sequence: CASSPTSDRGLYGYTF. CDR3 nucleotide sequence: TGTGCCAGCAGCCCGACCTCGGACAGGGGCCTTTATGGCTACACCTTC.

The chain recombines TRBV5-6 with TRBJ1-4; D is unresolved. The CDR3 extends over 14 amino acids. Trimming pared 0 bases from V and 2 bases from J, leaving 5 bases between. CDR1 and CDR2 (germline): SGHDT, YYEEEE. CDR3 amino acids: CASSLGQTNEKLFF. In DNA, the CDR3 is TGTGCCAGCAGCTTGGGTCAGACTAATGAAAAACTGTTTTTT.

This sequence joins TRBV6-5 and TRBJ1-4; 8 nucleotides line up with TRBD1. Trimming at V came to 8 bases and at J to 8 bases, leaving 7 bases not matched to a gene. Germline-derived CDR1 and CDR2 are MNHEY and SVGAGI. The CDR3 has 13 residues. The chain's CDR3 is CASRRDRSEKLFF. CDR3 nucleotide sequence: TGTGCCAGCCGAAGGGACAGGTCCGAAAAACTGTTTTTT.

J is TRBJ1-1 and V is TRBV28; 10 bases align to TRBD1. The CDR3 sequence is 16 residues long. CDR1 and CDR2 (germline): MDHEN, SYDVKM. The ends lost 4 bases at V and 11 bases at J; junction bases unmatched: 16. The CDR3 loop is CASSSPPTGGAGKAFF. The CDR3 DNA reads TGTGCCAGCAGTTCCCCCCCGACAGGGGGCGCGGGGAAGGCTTTCTTT.

CDR3 region: CASSLSLTSPTFNEQFF. In DNA form, the CDR3 reads TGTGCCAGCAGCTTAAGTCTTACTAGTCCTACTTTTAATGAGCAGTTCTTC. The gene calls are TRBV11-2 and TRBJ2-1; D possibly corresponds to TRBD2 (5 bases). In germline, CDR1 is SGHAT, CDR2 FQNNGV. With 2 bases removed from V and 7 bases from J, the gap between germline ends came to 21 bases. The CDR3 extends over 17 amino acids.

This rearrangement joins TRBV5-6 to TRBJ2-1, with unresolved D. This CDR3 spans 15 amino acids. CDR1 is SGHDT and CDR2 is YYEEEE in the germline V gene. Between the trimmed V and J ends, which lost 0 bases and 6 bases, there was a span of 13 bases. CDR3 DNA: TGTGCCAGCAGCTTGGCCGGGTCCAAACCCAATGAGCAGTTCTTC. It is translated as CASSLAGSKPNEQFF.

On this clone: Other DNA sequences of this sample code for an identical CDR3. The genes are TRBV7-2 and TRBJ2-3, with 8 bases that match TRBD2. Germline-derived CDR1 and CDR2 are SGHTA and FQGNSA. V lost 5 bases to trimming and J lost 3 bases; unmatched junction nucleotides: 4. This CDR3 is 14 amino acids long. CDR3: CASSPTSGTDTQYF. The CDR3 DNA sequence: TGTGCCAGCAGCCCTACTAGCGGTACAGATACGCAGTATTTT.